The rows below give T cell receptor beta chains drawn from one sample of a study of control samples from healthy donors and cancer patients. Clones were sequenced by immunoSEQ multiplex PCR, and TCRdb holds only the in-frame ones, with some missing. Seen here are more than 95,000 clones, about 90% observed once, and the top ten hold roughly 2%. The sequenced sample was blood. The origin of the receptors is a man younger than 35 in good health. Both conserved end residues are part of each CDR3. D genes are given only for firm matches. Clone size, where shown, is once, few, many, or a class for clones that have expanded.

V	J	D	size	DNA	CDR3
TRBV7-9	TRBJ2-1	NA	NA	TGTGCCAGCAGCGACAGGGCGGGGAATGAGCAGTTCTTC	CASSDRAGNEQFF
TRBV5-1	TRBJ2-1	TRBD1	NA	TGCGCCAGCAGACCAGGGACAGATACCTCCTACAATGAGCAGTTCTTC	CASRPGTDTSYNEQFF
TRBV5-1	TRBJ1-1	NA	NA	TGCGCCAGCACGGGACAATCTGAAGCTTTCTTT	CASTGQSEAFF
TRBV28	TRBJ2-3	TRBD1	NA	TGTGCCACGCAGGGGGTCACCGTCACAGATACGCAGTATTTT	CATQGVTVTDTQYF
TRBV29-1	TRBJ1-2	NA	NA	TGCAGCGTTGAAGGACAGGTGAACTATGGCTACACCTTC	CSVEGQVNYGYTF
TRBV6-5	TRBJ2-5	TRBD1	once	TGTGCCAGCAGAGCTACAGGGGGAGAGACCCAGTACTTC	CASRATGGETQYF
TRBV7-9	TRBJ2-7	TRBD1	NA	TGTGCCAGCAGCTTATCAGGGGACAGATCCTACGAGCAGTACTTC	CASSLSGDRSYEQYF
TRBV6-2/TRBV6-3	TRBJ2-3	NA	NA	TGTGCCAGCAGTTTTCGGGGAAGCACAGATACGCAGTATTTT	CASSFRGSTDTQYF
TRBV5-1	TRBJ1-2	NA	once	TGCGCCAGCAGCGCGGACGTAATAGGCTACACCTTC	CASSADVIGYTF
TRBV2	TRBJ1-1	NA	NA	TGTGCCAGCTGGGAAAGTGGTGAAGCTTTCTTT	CASWESGEAFF
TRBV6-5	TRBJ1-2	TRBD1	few	TGTGCCAGCAGCGAGGGGGCAACTAACTATGGCTACACCTTC	CASSEGATNYGYTF
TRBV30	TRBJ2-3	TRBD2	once	TGTGCCTGGAGTGAGACACGCGGGAGGGCTTCAGATACGCAGTATTTT	CAWSETRGRASDTQYF
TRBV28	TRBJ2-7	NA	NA	TGTGCCTCCTGGGGGCCGTCAGTTCTCGAGCAGTACTTC	CASWGPSVLEQYF
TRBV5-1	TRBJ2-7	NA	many	TGCGCCAGCAGCTTGTTCGCGGGGCCCTCCTACGAGCAGTACTTC	CASSLFAGPSYEQYF
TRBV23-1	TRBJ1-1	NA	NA	TGCGCCAGCAGTCAGGGGCCAGGCTGCATGAACACTGAAGCTTTCTTT	CASSQGPGCMNTEAFF
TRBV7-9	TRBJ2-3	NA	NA	TGTGCCAGCAGCTTAGAAGGGACAGATACGCAGTATTTT	CASSLEGTDTQYF
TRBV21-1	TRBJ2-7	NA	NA	TGTGCCAGCCTGCGTCCCTCCTTTAGCGGTCCTCGGTACGAGCAGTACTTC	CASLRPSFSGPRYEQYF
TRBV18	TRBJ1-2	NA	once	TGTGCCAGCTCACCGACTCCCGGGTTCAACTATGGCTACACCTTC	CASSPTPGFNYGYTF
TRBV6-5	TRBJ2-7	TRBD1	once	TGTGCCAGCAGTTATTGGTTAGGACAGGGATACGAGCAGTACTTC	CASSYWLGQGYEQYF
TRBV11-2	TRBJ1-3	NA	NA	TGTGCCAGCAGCTTCCGTACTACAGGTTTTGGAAACACCATATATTTT	CASSFRTTGFGNTIYF
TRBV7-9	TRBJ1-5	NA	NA	TGTGCCAGCAGCCCCTTGGGCGCGGGCAGGGACCATCAGCCCCAGCATTTT	CASSPLGAGRDHQPQHF
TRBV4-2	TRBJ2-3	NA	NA	TGTGCCAGCAGCCACTGGGGCAGTACAGATACGCAGTATTTT	CASSHWGSTDTQYF
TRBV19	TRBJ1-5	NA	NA	TGTGCCAGTAGTATTACGAGTCAAAAGGATCAGCCCCAGCATTTT	CASSITSQKDQPQHF
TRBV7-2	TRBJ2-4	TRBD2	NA	TGTGCCAGCAGCCTAGCGGGAGGTAGGAACATTCAGTACTTC	CASSLAGGRNIQYF
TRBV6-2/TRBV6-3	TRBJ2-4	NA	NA	TGTGCCAGCAGCCGGGACGTCTCAAACATTCAGTACTTC	CASSRDVSNIQYF
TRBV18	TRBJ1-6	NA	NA	TGTGCCAGCTCACCCGGACAAGAGAATTCACCCCTCCACTTT	CASSPGQENSPLHF
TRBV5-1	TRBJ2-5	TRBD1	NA	TGCGCCAGCAGCTTGTCAGGGGGTGGGCAAGAGACCCAGTACTTC	CASSLSGGGQETQYF
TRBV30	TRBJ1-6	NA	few	TGTGCCTGGAGGATAAACGATAATTCACCCCTCCACTTT	CAWRINDNSPLHF
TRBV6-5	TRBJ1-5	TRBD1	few	TGTGCCAGCGGACAGGGTGATCAGCCCCAGCATTTT	CASGQGDQPQHF
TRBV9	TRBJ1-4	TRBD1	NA	TGTGCCAGCAGCGTAGTTGATGAGGGGGCGGAGGAAAAACTGTTTTTT	CASSVVDEGAEEKLFF
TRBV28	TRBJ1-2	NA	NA	TGTGCCAGCAGTCTAACCGGGGTCTCAGGGCGCAGAGGCTACACCTTC	CASSLTGVSGRRGYTF
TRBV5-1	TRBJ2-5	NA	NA	TGCGCCAGCAGCTTGTACCAAGAGACCCAGTACTTC	CASSLYQETQYF
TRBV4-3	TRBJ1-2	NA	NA	TGCGCCAGCAGCCCGGGGAACTATGGCTACACCTTC	CASSPGNYGYTF
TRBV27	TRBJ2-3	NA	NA	TGTGCCAGCAGGGGGCCGGGAGATACGCAGTATTTT	CASRGPGDTQYF
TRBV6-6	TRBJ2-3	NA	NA	TGTGCCAGCACTCCCGGGAGCACAGATACGCAGTATTTT	CASTPGSTDTQYF
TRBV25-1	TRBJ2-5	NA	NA	TGTGCCAGCAGTGACCCCGTGGGGGGCCGGGGGGAGACCCAGTACTTC	CASSDPVGGRGETQYF
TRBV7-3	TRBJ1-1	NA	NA	TGTGCCAGCAGCTTCCCAATTAGAAGATCAAACACTGAAGCTTTCTTT	CASSFPIRRSNTEAFF
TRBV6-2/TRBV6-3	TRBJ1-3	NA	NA	TGTGCCAGCAGTTACGGAAGCCGAAACACCATATATTTT	CASSYGSRNTIYF
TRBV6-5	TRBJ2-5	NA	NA	TGTGCCAGCAGTTACTTCGGGACACCCCAAGAGACCCAGTACTTC	CASSYFGTPQETQYF
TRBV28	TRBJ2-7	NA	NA	TGTGCCAGTCTACAGGCTAGCGTTTCCTACGAGCAGTACTTC	CASLQASVSYEQYF
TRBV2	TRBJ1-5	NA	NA	TGTGCCAGCAGACCTGACAGTCTCTATAGCAATCAGCCCCAGCATTTT	CASRPDSLYSNQPQHF
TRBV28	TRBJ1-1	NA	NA	TGTGCCAGCAAATCGGGTATGAACACTGAAGCTTTCTTT	CASKSGMNTEAFF
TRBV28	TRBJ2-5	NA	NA	TGTGTCAGCAGCCTTTCCGGGGCACCCAGGAGAGAGACCCAGTACTTC	CVSSLSGAPRRETQYF
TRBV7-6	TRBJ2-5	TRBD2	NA	TGTGCCAGCAGCTTAGGGCGCGGCGGGGAGGGAGAGACCCAGTACTTC	CASSLGRGGEGETQYF
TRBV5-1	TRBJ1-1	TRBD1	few	TGCGCCAGCAGCCTGACAGGGGACACTGAAGCTTTCTTT	CASSLTGDTEAFF
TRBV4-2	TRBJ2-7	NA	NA	TGTGCCAGCAGCCAAGATTGGATTTCGAATTACGAGCAGTACTTC	CASSQDWISNYEQYF
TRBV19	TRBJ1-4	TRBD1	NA	TGTGCCAGTAGTACCGCCCCGGGGACAGGGCCAAGGGAAAAACTGTTTTTT	CASSTAPGTGPREKLFF
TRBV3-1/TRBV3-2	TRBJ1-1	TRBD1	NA	TGTGCCAACAGCCAAAGACAGGGAGTCACTGAAGCTTTCTTT	CANSQRQGVTEAFF
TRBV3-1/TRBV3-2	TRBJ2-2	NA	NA	TGTGCCAGCAGCCCTATCAGGACCGGGGAGCTGTTTTTT	CASSPIRTGELFF
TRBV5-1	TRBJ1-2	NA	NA	TGCGCCAGCAGCAACCCTCCTAAGGCTGGCTACACCTTC	CASSNPPKAGYTF
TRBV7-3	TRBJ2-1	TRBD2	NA	TGTGCCAGCAGCTTCCGGACTAGCGGGAGGAATGAGCAGTTCTTC	CASSFRTSGRNEQFF